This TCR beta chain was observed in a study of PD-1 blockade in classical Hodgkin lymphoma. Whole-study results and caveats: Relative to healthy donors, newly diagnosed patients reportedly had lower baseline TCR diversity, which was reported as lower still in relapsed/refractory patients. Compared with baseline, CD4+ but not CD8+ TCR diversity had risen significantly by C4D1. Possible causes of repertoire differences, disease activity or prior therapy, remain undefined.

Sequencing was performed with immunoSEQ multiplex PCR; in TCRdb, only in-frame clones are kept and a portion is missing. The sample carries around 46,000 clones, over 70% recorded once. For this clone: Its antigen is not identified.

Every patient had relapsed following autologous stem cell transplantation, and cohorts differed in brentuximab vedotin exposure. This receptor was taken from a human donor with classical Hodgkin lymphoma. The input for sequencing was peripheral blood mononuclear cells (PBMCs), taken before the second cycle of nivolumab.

CDR3 in DNA: TGTGCCAGTAGCTTCGAGGGGGGGTTTTGGGGTACGCAGTATTTT. Its protein is CASSFEGGFWGTQYF. The chain combines TRBV19 with TRBJ2-3; D is possibly TRBD2 (7 bases). From germline, CDR1 is LNHDA and CDR2 SQIVND (reference sequence). Trimming took off 6 bases at V and 8 bases at J, with 21 bases between the two ends. CDR3 size: 15 residues.